These 20 T cell receptor beta chains share one sample of origin, sequenced in a study of PD-L1 blockade in urothelial cancer. TCRdb's copy holds only in-frame clones and misses some; the assay was immunoSEQ multiplex PCR. The data hold 35,000 to 45,000 clones, with about 85% observed a single time. Time point here: peripheral blood 6 weeks after treatment start. Material: PBMCs, obtained around atezolizumab (anti-PD-L1) treatment. The receptors shown here come from a man aged 70-80 years with urothelial cancer.

This clone was seen a single time. V and J are TRBV5-1 and TRBJ2-1; D gene unclear. In germline, CDR1 is SGHRS, CDR2 YFSETQ. Trimming left V 4 bases short and J 10 bases short, with 18 bases between. The CDR3 extends over 14 amino acids. CDR3 loop: CASSQAPEVREQFF. The CDR3 bases are TGCGCCAGCAGCCAGGCTCCGGAAGTACGAGAGCAGTTCTTC.

This chain uses TRBV18 with TRBJ2-5, with 7 nucleotides matching TRBD2. This CDR3 comprises 15 residues. Trimming removed 0 bases from V and 4 bases from J; junction bases left unmatched: 5. Germline V gene sequence: CDR1 KGHSH, CDR2 LQKENI. The CDR3 loop reads CASSPPEGGAETQYF. The CDR3 nucleotides are TGTGCCAGCTCACCACCCGAGGGAGGGGCAGAGACCCAGTACTTC.

The chain combines TRBV27 with TRBJ2-1, with D unclear. Germline-derived CDR1 and CDR2 are MNHEY and SMNVEV (reference sequence). V gave up 7 bases and J gave up 5 bases, with 12 bases separating them. This CDR3 has 13 amino acids. The CDR3: CASTSTLDNEQFF. CDR3 in DNA: TGTGCCAGCACCTCGACTCTGGACAATGAGCAGTTCTTC.

This clone was counted once. The rearrangement joins TRBV6-6 to TRBJ2-7; weak D call: TRBD1 (5 bases). CDR3 length: 14 amino acids. CDR1 is MNHNY and CDR2 is SVGAGI in the germline V gene (reference sequence). The V and J ends lost 0 bases and 4 bases respectively, with 10 bases between them. CDR3 coding DNA: TGTGCCAGCAGTTACTCGCAGGGCCCTTACGAGCAGTACTTC. It yields the protein CASSYSQGPYEQYF.

This clone has just a few counts. The chain is built from TRBV5-1 and TRBJ2-3, with 9 bases fitting TRBD1. V lost 0 bases, J lost 5 bases, and 4 bases stayed unmatched. Germline V gene lookup returns CDR1 SGHRS and CDR2 YFSETQ. This CDR3 is built from 15 residues. The CDR3 sequence is CASSLAVTGGDTQYF. The CDR3 nucleotides are TGCGCCAGCAGCTTGGCGGTGACAGGGGGAGATACGCAGTATTTT. The whole variable domain, filled in from reference TRBV5-1 and TRBJ2-3, reads KAGVTQTPRYLIKTRGQQVTLSCSPISGHRSVSWYQQTPGQGLQFLFEYFSETQRNKGNFPGRFSGRQFSNSRSEMNVSTLELGDSALYLCASSLAVTGGDTQYFGPGTRLTVL.

This clone appeared a few times. The chain carries TRBV7-9 and TRBJ1-1, with D possibly TRBD1 on 5 matching bases. The V gene's germline CDR1 is SEHNR and CDR2 FQNEAQ (reference sequence). Trimming shortened V by 6 bases and J by 3 bases, and 14 bases separated the two germline ends. The CDR3 totals 14 residues. This chain's CDR3 is CASRPDGGDTEAFF. Here the CDR3 DNA reads TGTGCCAGCAGGCCGGACGGGGGGGACACTGAAGCTTTCTTT.

This sequence joins TRBV9 and TRBJ2-1, with 7 bases aligning to TRBD2. Germline V lookup: CDR1 SGDLS, CDR2 YYNGEE. After removal of 0 bases from V and 5 bases from J, the junction contained 5 bases not matched to a gene. This CDR3 has 15 amino acids. The CDR3 here is CASSVASGINNEQFF. CDR3 nucleotides: TGTGCCAGCAGCGTAGCTAGCGGAATCAACAATGAGCAGTTCTTC.

The genes are TRBV7-2 and TRBJ2-1; the match to TRBD2 covers 12 bases. This CDR3 comprises 16 residues. Germline CDR1 is SGHTA and CDR2 is FQGNSA. V was pared by 2 bases and J by 4 bases, with 3 bases of the junction left unmatched. The CDR3 coding sequence is TGTGCCAGCAGCTTAACCGGGACTAGCGGGTACAATGAGCAGTTCTTC. It specifies CASSLTGTSGYNEQFF.

The gene calls are TRBV10-1 and TRBJ2-7; tentatively, D is TRBD2 (6 bases). The length of the CDR3 is 14 residues. V lost 11 bases and J lost 0, with 17 bases in between. The germline CDR1 and CDR2 sequences are WNHNN and SYGVQD (reference sequence). CDR3 coding DNA: TGCGCCGGCGGGGTATGTTTTAGCTCCTACGAGCAGTACTTC. Its protein is CAGGVCFSSYEQYF.

The chain links TRBV4-1 to TRBJ2-2; TRBD2 matches at 8 bases. V gave up 0 bases and J gave up 4 bases; unmatched junction bases: 7. Germline-derived CDR1 and CDR2 are MGHRA and YSYEKL. This CDR3 has 17 amino acids. This chain's CDR3 is CASSQERGLGATGELFF. In DNA, the CDR3 is TGCGCCAGCAGCCAAGAGCGGGGACTAGGGGCCACCGGGGAGCTGTTTTTT.

In DNA form, the CDR3 reads TGTGCCAGCAGTTACTCAGCGGGAGCCCTCCCAGAGACCCAGTACTTC. Translation gives CASSYSAGALPETQYF. The chain couples TRBV6-5 to TRBJ2-5; the match to TRBD2 covers 8 bases. With V trimmed by 0 bases and J by 4 bases, 7 bases remained unmatched. Per the germline V gene, CDR1 is MNHEY and CDR2 is SVGAGI. The CDR3 has 16 amino acids.

This sequence joins TRBV10-3 and TRBJ2-2; 12 positions agree with TRBD2. V dropped 4 bases and J dropped 1; count of bases not matched to a gene: 13. This CDR3 has 20 residues. Germline V gene lookup returns CDR1 ENHRY and CDR2 SYGVKD. This chain's CDR3 is CAISVARLAGVVWNTGELFF. The CDR3 DNA follows: TGTGCCATCAGTGTAGCGAGACTAGCGGGAGTGGTATGGAACACCGGGGAGCTGTTTTTT.

The V call is TRBV11-3, the J call TRBJ2-3; TRBD2 matches at 11 bases. Germline V gene sequence: CDR1 SGHNT, CDR2 YENEEA. This CDR3 has 17 amino acids. V shed 5 bases and J 4 bases; nucleotides not matched to a gene: 11. The DNA of the CDR3 is TGTGCCAGCAGCCCCCGGGGTAGCGGGAGGGCCCCAGATACGCAGTATTTT. It translates to CASSPRGSGRAPDTQYF.

The rearrangement uses TRBV7-2 and TRBJ2-2, with 14 bases aligning to TRBD2. With 5 bases clipped from V and 3 bases from J, the junction kept 5 bases outside the gene matches. Germline V gene sequence: CDR1 SGHTA, CDR2 FQGNSA. This CDR3 contains 17 residues. DNA for the CDR3: TGTGCCAGCAGCCGGACTAGCGGGAGGCTCCACACCGGGGAGCTGTTTTTT. Protein product: CASSRTSGRLHTGELFF.

V and J are TRBV6-1 and TRBJ1-1, with a tentative D call TRBD1 (5 bases). Germline CDR1 MNHNS, CDR2 SASEGT. The CDR3 is 12 residues long. V was trimmed by 3 bases and J by 12 bases, leaving 14 bases between them. CDR3 sequence: CASSERQLGPFF. The CDR3 nucleotides read TGTGCCAGCAGTGAGAGACAGCTAGGTCCTTTCTTT.

The rearrangement joins TRBV6-6 to TRBJ2-1, with 10 nucleotides matching TRBD2. Trimming took 0 bases from V and 7 from J; bases not matched to a gene: 3. CDR3 size: 15 residues. Germline assignment: CDR1 MNHNY and CDR2 SVGAGI (reference sequence). As DNA, the CDR3 is TGTGCCAGCAGTTACTCTGCTAGCGGGAGAAATGAGCAGTTCTTC. As protein: CASSYSASGRNEQFF.

The chain joins TRBV5-1 to TRBJ1-1, with D unresolved. Germline CDR1 reads SGHRS; CDR2 reads YFSETQ. The CDR3 runs 13 residues. V was cut by 2 bases and J by 8 bases, with 13 bases left in between. The CDR3 sequence: CASSFGVETEAFF. DNA of the CDR3: TGCGCCAGCAGCTTCGGAGTAGAAACAGAAGCTTTCTTT.

V and J are TRBV6-6 and TRBJ2-5; D may be TRBD2 (6 bases). Germline V gives CDR1 MNHNY, CDR2 SVGAGI (reference sequence). There are 15 residues in the CDR3. V was clipped by 0 bases and J by 5 bases, with 13 bases between them. The CDR3 region is CASSYSDYSHETQYF. In nucleotides, the CDR3 is TGTGCCAGCAGTTACTCGGACTATTCCCACGAGACCCAGTACTTC.

This chain uses TRBV4-1 with TRBJ2-1; TRBD2 agrees at 9 bases. With V trimmed by 0 bases and J by 3 bases, 9 bases remained unmatched. The germline CDR1 and CDR2 sequences are MGHRA and YSYEKL. This CDR3 has 18 residues. This CDR3 reads CASSQEAGGGIVYNEQFF. The CDR3 DNA is TGCGCCAGCAGCCAAGAAGCGGGAGGCGGGATCGTCTACAATGAGCAGTTCTTC.

The J gene is TRBJ2-1, the V gene TRBV29-1, with 15 bases matching TRBD2. Germline lookup yields CDR1 SQVTM and CDR2 ANQGSEA. The length of the CDR3 is 12 residues. The V and J ends lost 5 bases and 15 bases, in that order; junction bases with no gene match: 5. This chain's CDR3 is CSVPGLAGGPFF. In DNA, the CDR3 is TGCAGCGTTCCGGGACTAGCGGGAGGTCCGTTCTTC.